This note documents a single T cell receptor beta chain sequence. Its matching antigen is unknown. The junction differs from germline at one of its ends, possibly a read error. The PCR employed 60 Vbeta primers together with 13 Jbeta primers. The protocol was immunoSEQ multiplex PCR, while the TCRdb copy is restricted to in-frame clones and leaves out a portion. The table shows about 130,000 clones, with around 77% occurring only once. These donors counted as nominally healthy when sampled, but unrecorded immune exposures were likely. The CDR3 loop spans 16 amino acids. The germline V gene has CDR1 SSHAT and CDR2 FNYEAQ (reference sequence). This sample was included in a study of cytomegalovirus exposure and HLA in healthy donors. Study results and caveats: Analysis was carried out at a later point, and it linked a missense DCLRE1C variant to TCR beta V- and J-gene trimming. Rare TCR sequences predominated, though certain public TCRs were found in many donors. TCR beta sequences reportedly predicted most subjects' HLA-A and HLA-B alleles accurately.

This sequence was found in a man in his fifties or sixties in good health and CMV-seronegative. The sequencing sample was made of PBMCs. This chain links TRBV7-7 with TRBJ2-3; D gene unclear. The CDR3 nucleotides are TGTGCTAGCAGCCCAATGCAAGCGTCTAGGACAGATACGCAGTATTTT. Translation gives CASSPMQASRTDTQYF.